These 9 T cell receptor beta chains were all obtained from the same sample, sequenced in a study of shared clonotypes between healthy human individuals. Repertoires were generated with immunoSEQ multiplex PCR, while TCRdb's copy carries only in-frame clones and drops some. The table lists some 650,000 clones, 95% to 98% of them singletons. The sample consisted of naive CD4+ T cells sorted from blood. The sample's subset: CD45RA+ positively selected. The receptors stem from a woman younger than 45 in good health.

The rearrangement links TRBV5-1 to TRBJ2-2; the D is unclear. Germline V lookup: CDR1 SGHRS, CDR2 YFSETQ. The CDR3 has 18 amino acids. V dropped 1 base and J dropped 0 bases, with 16 bases sitting between them. CDR3 nucleotide sequence: TGCGCCAGCAGCTTGTTTCTGGGCCCAGCAGCGAACACCGGGGAGCTGTTTTTT. Its translation is CASSLFLGPAANTGELFF.

The CDR3 DNA reads TGTGCCAGCAGTCCAGGGACTAGCGGGAACTACGAGCAGTACTTC. Translated: CASSPGTSGNYEQYF. V gene TRBV27 combines with J gene TRBJ2-7, with 13 bases matching TRBD2. Per the germline V gene, CDR1 is MNHEY and CDR2 is SMNVEV (reference sequence). V was pared by 5 bases and J by 3 bases, with 4 bases of the junction left unmatched. The length of the CDR3 is 15 residues.

The chain combines TRBV2 with TRBJ2-5; unclear D gene. Near its end, the DNA agrees better with TRBJ2-7, so the J call may be wrong. This CDR3 comprises 12 residues. Germline V gene data show CDR1 as SNHLY and CDR2 as FYNNEI. The CDR3 loop is CASSELYREQYF. The CDR3 DNA reads TGTGCCAGCAGTGAGTTGTATCGCGAGCAGTACTTC.

The chain carries TRBV15 and TRBJ2-1; D perhaps matches TRBD1 (6 bases). V was clipped by 0 bases and J by 4 bases, with 16 bases between them. In germline, CDR1 is LNHNV, CDR2 YYDKDF (reference sequence). The CDR3 is made up of 17 amino acids. The chain's CDR3 is CATSRDGGTTIYNEQFF. For the CDR3, the DNA is TGTGCCACCAGCAGAGATGGTGGGACAACTATTTACAATGAGCAGTTCTTC.

The V call is TRBV28, the J call TRBJ2-7; D is unclear. Trimming cost V 6 bases and J 2 bases, with 5 bases left between them. CDR1 and CDR2 from the germline V gene are MDHEN and SYDVKM. CDR3 length: 11 amino acids. CDR3 nucleotide sequence: TGTGCCAGCAGAGGACCCTACGAGCAGTACTTC. This translates into CASRGPYEQYF.

This chain joins TRBV25-1 and TRBJ2-5; D gene unclear. The assigned J gene may be wrong: the sequence end matches TRBJ2-7 better. The germline gives CDR1 MGHDK, CDR2 SYGVNS. This CDR3 has 15 residues. The CDR3 DNA sequence: TGTGCCAGCAGTGATTCTAGAGGCCCCCTCTACGAGCAGTACTTC. Protein sequence: CASSDSRGPLYEQYF.

V and J are TRBV11-2 and TRBJ2-1; TRBD2 agrees at 7 bases. With V trimmed by 5 bases and J by 8 bases, 15 bases remained unmatched. The CDR3 sequence is 16 residues long. Per germline, CDR1 SGHAT and CDR2 FQNNGV. CDR3 sequence: CASSPRQRERGYEQFF. The CDR3 nucleotides are TGTGCCAGCAGCCCCCGGCAGCGGGAAAGGGGCTATGAGCAGTTCTTC.

The rearrangement joins TRBV28 to TRBJ1-4, with a tentative D call TRBD1 (6 bases). Germline CDR1 MDHEN, CDR2 SYDVKM. Trimming took off 2 bases at V and 7 bases at J, with 17 bases between the two ends. The CDR3 totals 16 residues. CDR3 sequence (DNA): TGTGCCAGCAGTTTAGGACAGTCTTCCTCGAGTGAAAAACTGTTTTTT. Translation: CASSLGQSSSSEKLFF.

The chain has TRBV9 and TRBJ2-1; 9 nucleotides agree with TRBD2. The CDR3 loop spans 16 amino acids. Germline CDR1 SGDLS, CDR2 YYNGEE. V was clipped by 1 base and J by 6 bases; unmatched bases: 8. CDR3 sequence: CASSVRFAGGVNEQFF. CDR3 coding DNA: TGTGCCAGCAGCGTACGGTTTGCGGGAGGGGTCAATGAGCAGTTCTTC.